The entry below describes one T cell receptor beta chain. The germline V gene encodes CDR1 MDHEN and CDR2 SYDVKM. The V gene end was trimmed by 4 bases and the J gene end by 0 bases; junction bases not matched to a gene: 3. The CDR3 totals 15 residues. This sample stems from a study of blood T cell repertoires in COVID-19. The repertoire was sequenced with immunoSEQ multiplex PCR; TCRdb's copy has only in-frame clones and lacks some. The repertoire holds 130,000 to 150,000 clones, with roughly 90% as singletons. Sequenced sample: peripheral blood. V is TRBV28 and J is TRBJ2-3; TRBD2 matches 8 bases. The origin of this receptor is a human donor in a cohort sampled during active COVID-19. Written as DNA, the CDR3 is TGTGCCAGCAGTTCCCCTAGCGGGAGCACAGATACGCAGTATTTT. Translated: CASSSPSGSTDTQYF.